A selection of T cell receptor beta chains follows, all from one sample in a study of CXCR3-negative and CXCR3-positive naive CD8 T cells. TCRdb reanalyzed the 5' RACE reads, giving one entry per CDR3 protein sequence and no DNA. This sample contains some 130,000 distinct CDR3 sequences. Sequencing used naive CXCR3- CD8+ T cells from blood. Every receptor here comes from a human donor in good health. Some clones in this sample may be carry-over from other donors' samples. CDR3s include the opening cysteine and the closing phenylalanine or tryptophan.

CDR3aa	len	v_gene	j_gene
CSARPGGADTQYF	13	TRBV20-1	TRBJ2-3
CAISESERGKSTDTQYF	17	TRBV10-3	TRBJ2-3
CASSTYSYREQFF	13	TRBV19	TRBJ2-1
CSVEGSEDSYTDTQYF	16	TRBV29-1	TRBJ2-3
CASSLRQGWNTEAFF	15	TRBV13	TRBJ1-1
CASSQERAGSYNEQFF	16	TRBV4-3	TRBJ2-1
CASSRNYGTGAYNEQFF	17	TRBV19	TRBJ2-1
CASSLGGLNTDTQYF	15	TRBV12-3/TRBV12-4	TRBJ2-3
CASSKPGLAEAFF	13	TRBV6-5	TRBJ1-1
CASSSQGGDGYTF	13	TRBV6-5	TRBJ1-2
CASSYSDSPRTEAFF	15	TRBV6-2/TRBV6-3	TRBJ1-1
CASSLSDPHNEQFF	14	TRBV5-1	TRBJ2-1
CSARDPGGNTEAFF	14	TRBV20-1	TRBJ1-1
CASSPTGLTDTQYF	14	TRBV11-3	TRBJ2-3
CASSYHNSTETYEQYF	16	TRBV6-2/TRBV6-3	TRBJ2-7
CASSLRGGVQMNEQFF	16	TRBV28	TRBJ2-1
CASSSLIYTSGSQSYNEQFF	20	TRBV28	TRBJ2-1
CASSLDPSASYNEQFF	16	TRBV11-2	TRBJ2-1
CASSSGQGMNTEAFF	15	TRBV7-6	TRBJ1-1
CASSYRAGVPPDTQYF	16	TRBV6-6	TRBJ2-3
CSARDMGHEQYF	12	TRBV20-1	TRBJ2-7
CSVEMLAGLDEQFF	14	TRBV29-1	TRBJ2-1
CASSLVTGLVYEQYF	15	TRBV7-9	TRBJ2-7
CASSPARAFYNEQFF	15	TRBV5-6	TRBJ2-1
CASSQGEHSGYTF	13	TRBV3-1	TRBJ1-2
CASSRTQGAWDYEQYF	16	TRBV5-1	TRBJ2-7
CSVLQGASEKLFF	13	TRBV29-1	TRBJ1-4
CASSFAGGTSEQFF	14	TRBV12-3/TRBV12-4	TRBJ2-1
CASYKTPEETQYF	13	TRBV12-3/TRBV12-4	TRBJ2-5
CASSLLLAGAYNEQFF	16	TRBV28	TRBJ2-1
CSVEGRDGNTEAFF	14	TRBV29-1	TRBJ1-1
CASSLGLAGSYNEQFF	16	TRBV7-2	TRBJ2-1
CASSQDAGVEGRIAEAFF	18	TRBV4-3	TRBJ1-1
CASSATGGRYEQYF	14	TRBV19	TRBJ2-7
CSAPHLQGRQETQYF	15	TRBV20-1	TRBJ2-5
CASSYSILAGYEQYF	15	TRBV6-2/TRBV6-3	TRBJ2-7
CASSLDWTGIEQFF	14	TRBV5-1	TRBJ2-1
CASSYMGDTQYF	12	TRBV7-2	TRBJ2-3
CASRRGVDGYTF	12	TRBV6-2/TRBV6-3	TRBJ1-2
CASSCPYEQYF	11	TRBV27	TRBJ2-7
CASSLWPGPPAYEQYF	16	TRBV27	TRBJ2-7
CASSSKTGISSTDTQYF	17	TRBV7-9	TRBJ2-3
CASGLTSGDYEQYF	14	TRBV5-1	TRBJ2-7
CASSLGSSSGGTQYF	15	TRBV12-3/TRBV12-4	TRBJ2-5
CASSQKDEQFF	11	TRBV7-2	TRBJ2-1
CSVERGHYGYTF	12	TRBV29-1	TRBJ1-2
CASSLSEGALDTQYF	15	TRBV5-6	TRBJ2-3
CASSMRNEKLFF	12	TRBV23-1	TRBJ1-4
CASSSRLYGDEQYF	14	TRBV7-6	TRBJ2-7
CASSPRTAAYEQYF	14	TRBV7-6	TRBJ2-7
CSAFDRANSPLHF	13	TRBV20-1	TRBJ1-6
CASSSWDGSSYEQYF	15	TRBV6-2/TRBV6-3	TRBJ2-7